One and the same sample provided the 27 T cell receptor beta chains below, sequenced in a study of technical replicates of blood from a few donors. TCRdb keeps only in-frame clones here, not all; method: immunoSEQ multiplex PCR. The sample contains around 70,000 clones, about 97% of which appear only once. What was sequenced was T cells isolated from PBMCs. Every receptor here comes from a human donor in good health.

This rearrangement joins TRBV4-2 to TRBJ1-4; D is possibly TRBD1 (5 bases). Germline V gene lookup returns CDR1 LGHNA and CDR2 YNFKEQ. With 1 base removed from V and 7 bases from J, the gap between germline ends came to 22 bases. The CDR3 length is 18 residues. Here the CDR3 reads CASSQVKGSQGLAEKLFF. CDR3 nucleotides: TGTGCCAGCAGCCAAGTGAAAGGGTCCCAGGGACTGGCTGAAAAACTGTTTTTT.

The chain is built from TRBV29-1 and TRBJ1-2, with 8 bases matching TRBD1. The V segment lost 7 bases and the J segment 5 bases; nucleotides outside the gene matches: 6. Germline V gene data show CDR1 as SQVTM and CDR2 as ANQGSEA. The CDR3 has 12 amino acids. In nucleotides, the CDR3 is TGCAGCGACAGGGGGGTGGGATATGGCTACACCTTC. Protein sequence: CSDRGVGYGYTF.

The rearrangement joins TRBV6-1 to TRBJ1-1; D ambiguous. Germline CDR1 MNHNS, CDR2 SASEGT. This CDR3 has 15 amino acids. V was pared by 2 bases and J by 2 bases, with 12 bases between. CDR3 coding DNA: TGTGCCAGCAGTGAAATTTGGCAGGCTAACACTGAAGCTTTCTTT. Its protein is CASSEIWQANTEAFF.

V gene TRBV6-5 combines with J gene TRBJ2-3, with 7 bases lining up with TRBD1. Germline V gives CDR1 MNHEY, CDR2 SVGAGI. J gave up 2 bases and V 2 bases, and 1 base lay outside the gene matches. The CDR3 spans 14 residues. CDR3 sequence: CASSYRGHTDTQYF. The CDR3 nucleotides are TGTGCCAGCAGTTACAGGGGGCACACAGATACGCAGTATTTT.

This sequence joins TRBV7-3 and TRBJ1-1; unclear D gene. The V end lost 5 bases, the J end lost 1 base, and 11 bases lay between the germline ends. CDR3 length: 14 amino acids. CDR1 is SGHTA, CDR2 FQGTGA, per germline. The CDR3 DNA follows: TGTGCCAGCAGCCCCATGGGAGGGAACACTGAAGCTTTCTTT. It translates to CASSPMGGNTEAFF.

This rearrangement joins TRBV25-1 to TRBJ1-4; 8 positions match TRBD1. CDR3 size: 14 residues. The V segment lost 8 bases and the J segment 4 bases; nucleotides outside the gene matches: 6. Germline CDR1 is MGHDK and CDR2 is SYGVNS. The CDR3 sequence is CASAQGQDNEKLFF. Written as DNA, the CDR3 is TGTGCCAGCGCCCAGGGACAGGATAATGAAAAACTGTTTTTT.

The gene calls are TRBV18 and TRBJ1-5, with TRBD1 identical over 8 bases. This CDR3 has 13 amino acids. J was trimmed by 7 bases and V by 3 bases; bases with no gene match: 2. Germline V gene data show CDR1 as KGHSH and CDR2 as LQKENI. The CDR3 loop reads CASSPGDRQPQHF. CDR3 in DNA: TGTGCCAGCTCACCGGGGGACAGGCAGCCCCAGCATTTT.

This clone appeared once. The chain carries TRBV5-6 and TRBJ1-4; 8 bases map to TRBD1. J lost 5 bases, V lost 2 bases, and 8 bases had no gene match. There are 16 residues in the CDR3. Germline CDR1 SGHDT, CDR2 YYEEEE. Here the CDR3 reads CASSFRGRGGNEKLFF. The CDR3 DNA reads as TGTGCCAGCAGCTTCAGGGGGCGTGGGGGAAATGAAAAACTGTTTTTT.

The V gene is TRBV6-5, the J gene TRBJ2-2, with D possibly TRBD1 on 5 matching bases. CDR1 and CDR2 (germline): MNHEY, SVGAGI. The CDR3 covers 15 residues. V lost 5 bases, J lost 3 bases, and 13 bases lay in between. CDR3 sequence: CASSPWLGDTGELFF. Written as DNA, the CDR3 is TGTGCCAGCAGTCCATGGCTAGGGGACACCGGGGAGCTGTTTTTT.

The chain couples TRBV28 to TRBJ1-1, with 9 bases identical to TRBD1. CDR3 length: 16 residues. After removal of 2 bases from V and 5 bases from J, the junction contained 9 bases not matched to a gene. CDR1 MDHEN and CDR2 SYDVKM come from the germline V gene. The CDR3 DNA sequence: TGTGCCAGCAGTTTACCCTATACAGGGGGCTTAACTGAAGCTTTCTTT. It encodes CASSLPYTGGLTEAFF.

The DNA for the CDR3 is TGTGCCAGCAGGGGACAGGGGCTCTACGAGCAGTACTTC. This codes for CASRGQGLYEQYF. V is TRBV2 and J is TRBJ2-7, with 10 bases that match TRBD1. V was pared by 6 bases and J by 3 bases, with 2 bases of the junction left unmatched. Germline CDR1 is SNHLY and CDR2 is FYNNEI. This CDR3 has 13 amino acids.

V and J are TRBV5-1 and TRBJ2-5; D perhaps matches TRBD2 (7 bases). Trimming cost V 1 base and J 5 bases, with 15 bases left between them. This CDR3 spans 15 amino acids. Germline CDR1 is SGHRS and CDR2 is YFSETQ. The chain's CDR3 is CASSLSGGPGETQYF. In nucleotides, the CDR3 is TGCGCCAGCAGCTTGTCCGGGGGGCCTGGGGAGACCCAGTACTTC. Looking up the rest from reference TRBV5-1 and TRBJ2-5 gives the full variable domain: KAGVTQTPRYLIKTRGQQVTLSCSPISGHRSVSWYQQTPGQGLQFLFEYFSETQRNKGNFPGRFSGRQFSNSRSEMNVSTLELGDSALYLCASSLSGGPGETQYFGPGTRLLVL.

V usage is TRBV5-4 and J usage is TRBJ2-7; D not resolved. The V end was cut by 4 bases, the J end by 3 bases, with 8 bases between. The germline V gene encodes CDR1 SGHNT and CDR2 YYREEE (reference sequence). The CDR3 loop spans 12 amino acids. Here the CDR3 reads CASSHLSYEQYF. CDR3 in DNA: TGTGCCAGCAGCCACCTTAGCTACGAGCAGTACTTC.

This chain links TRBV18 with TRBJ1-5, with D possibly TRBD1 on 6 matching bases. V was cut by 4 bases and J by 1 base, with 14 bases left in between. The germline V gene encodes CDR1 KGHSH and CDR2 LQKENI. The CDR3 consists of 16 residues. The DNA for the CDR3 is TGTGCCAGCTCACAGGGCGGACAGAGGAGCAATCAGCCCCAGCATTTT. Its protein is CASSQGGQRSNQPQHF. Complete variable domain (other parts from reference TRBV18 and TRBJ1-5): NAGVMQNPRHLVRRRGQEARLRCSPMKGHSHVYWYRQLPEEGLKFMVYLQKENIIDESGMPKERFSAEFPKEGPSILRIQQVVRGDSAAYFCASSQGGQRSNQPQHFGDGTRLSIL.

This rearrangement joins TRBV9 to TRBJ2-3; 7 positions match TRBD2. V dropped 6 bases and J dropped 3; count of bases not matched to a gene: 7. Per germline, CDR1 SGDLS and CDR2 YYNGEE. This CDR3 has 14 amino acids. CDR3 coding DNA: TGTGCCAGCAACCCCAGCGGGATGACAGATACGCAGTATTTT. Translating it yields CASNPSGMTDTQYF. The full variable domain, rest sourced from reference TRBV9 and TRBJ2-3, is DSGVTQTPKHLITATGQRVTLRCSPRSGDLSVYWYQQSLDQGLQFLIQYYNGEERAKGNILERFSAQQFPDLHSELNLSSLELGDSALYFCASNPSGMTDTQYFGPGTRLTVL.

This clone occurred once. The chain couples TRBV28 to TRBJ2-7; a weak D match, TRBD2 (6 bases). In germline, CDR1 is MDHEN, CDR2 SYDVKM. There are 12 residues in the CDR3. V lost 7 bases and J lost 13, with 20 bases in between. The CDR3 DNA follows: TGTGCCAGCATGGTTGGGGGTCGGGACTTTTACTTC. Protein sequence: CASMVGGRDFYF.

The count of this clone is one. A junction boundary mismatches the germline segment, possibly from a read error. CDR3 nucleotide sequence: TGTGCTAGCAGCTTAGATAGCAGGGGTTACAATGAGCAGTTCTTC. Amino acids: CASSLDSRGYNEQFF. This sequence joins TRBV7-7 and TRBJ2-1, with a tentative D call TRBD1 (6 bases). In germline, CDR1 is SSHAT, CDR2 FNYEAQ (reference sequence). The CDR3 length is 15 residues.

This clone has only one observation. The V and J genes are TRBV2 and TRBJ2-1, with TRBD2 matching 7 bases. V lost 4 bases and J lost 8; bases outside the gene matches: 11. The CDR3 is 15 residues long. Per germline, CDR1 SNHLY and CDR2 FYNNEI. CDR3 nucleotide sequence: TGTGCCAGCAGTGGGGAGGGAGGCGGCCTGCATGAGCAGTTCTTC. This gives the protein CASSGEGGGLHEQFF.

The chain is built from TRBV27 and TRBJ1-1, with D maybe TRBD1 (5 bases). Per germline, CDR1 MNHEY and CDR2 SMNVEV (reference sequence). The CDR3 runs 14 residues. V lost 2 bases to trimming and J lost 1 base, with 8 bases between them. The CDR3 sequence is CASSLGGANTEAFF. The DNA of the CDR3 is TGTGCCAGCAGTTTAGGCGGGGCGAACACTGAAGCTTTCTTT.

J is TRBJ1-4 and V is TRBV7-9; no reliable D call. The CDR3 loop spans 11 amino acids. V dropped 3 bases and J dropped 6 bases, with 2 bases sitting between them. Germline V gene lookup returns CDR1 SEHNR and CDR2 FQNEAQ (reference sequence). Here the CDR3 DNA reads TGTGCCAGCAGCTTCGATGAAAAACTGTTTTTT. Translated: CASSFDEKLFF. The full variable domain, its missing parts supplied by reference TRBV7-9 and TRBJ1-4, is DTGVSQNPRHKITKRGQNVTFRCDPISEHNRLYWYRQTLGQGPEFLTYFQNEAQLEKSRLLSDRFSAERPKGSFSTLEIQRTEQGDSAMYLCASSFDEKLFFGSGTQLSVL.

The chain links TRBV30 to TRBJ1-3, with 10 bases that match TRBD1. The CDR3 consists of 14 residues. From germline, CDR1 is GTSNPN and CDR2 SVGIG (reference sequence). J lost 2 bases, V lost 7 bases, and 5 bases had no gene match. CDR3 sequence reads: CAFGQGGAGNTIYF. The CDR3 nucleotides are TGTGCCTTCGGACAGGGGGGCGCTGGAAACACCATATATTTT.

This sequence joins TRBV6-1 and TRBJ2-7; D ambiguous. The germline V gene has CDR1 MNHNS and CDR2 SASEGT. This CDR3 contains 13 residues. The ends were cut back, 4 bases at V and 1 base at J, with 8 bases in the middle. CDR3 nucleotide sequence: TGTGCCAGCAGTGCCCACTCTTCCTACGAGCAGTACTTC. As protein: CASSAHSSYEQYF.

The gene calls are TRBV28 and TRBJ2-3, with 7 nucleotides matching TRBD1. The CDR3 is made up of 16 amino acids. The germline V gene encodes CDR1 MDHEN and CDR2 SYDVKM. J was trimmed by 0 bases and V by 5 bases; bases with no gene match: 8. Written as DNA, the CDR3 is TGTGCCAGCAGTGTTGGGACAGTCTCTAGCACAGATACGCAGTATTTT. Amino acids: CASSVGTVSSTDTQYF.

Of note for this clone: One end of the junction varies from germline; a read error may be responsible. The J gene is TRBJ2-5, the V gene TRBV7-7; D is possibly TRBD2 (6 bases). The CDR3 contains 13 residues. CDR1 and CDR2 (germline): SSHAT, FNYEAQ (reference sequence). CDR3 nucleotides: TGTGCTAGCAGCTTCGACGGGGGAGAGACCCAGTACTTC. The encoded protein is CASSFDGGETQYF. The full variable domain, its missing parts supplied by reference TRBV7-7 and TRBJ2-5, is GAGVSQSPRYKVTKRGQDVTLRCDPISSHATLYWYQQALGQGPEFLTYFNYEAQPDKSGLPSDRFSAERPEGSISTLTIQRTEQRDSAMYRCASSFDGGETQYFGPGTRLLVL.

The chain recombines TRBV4-1 with TRBJ2-7, with 7 positions matching TRBD1. V gave up 5 bases and J gave up 2 bases; unmatched junction bases: 6. CDR3 size: 14 residues. In germline, CDR1 is MGHRA, CDR2 YSYEKL. CDR3: CASSATGTAYEQYF. DNA of the CDR3: TGCGCCAGCAGCGCTACCGGGACAGCCTACGAGCAGTACTTC.

The rearrangement joins TRBV11-1 to TRBJ1-2, with 9 bases identical to TRBD1. This CDR3 is built from 15 residues. Germline CDR1 is SGHAT and CDR2 is FQDESV (reference sequence). The ends lost 6 bases at V and 8 bases at J; junction bases unmatched: 13. CDR3 in amino acids: CASSESGTGREGYTF. CDR3 bases: TGTGCCAGCAGTGAGTCCGGGACAGGGAGGGAAGGCTACACCTTC.

This chain joins TRBV5-1 and TRBJ1-1, with D uncertain. Trimming took off 1 base at V and 1 base at J, with 14 bases between the two ends. The CDR3 contains 16 residues. CDR1 SGHRS and CDR2 YFSETQ come from the germline V gene. In nucleotides, the CDR3 is TGCGCCAGCAGCTTGCGGCCGGACGGGGAGAACACTGAAGCTTTCTTT. Its protein product is CASSLRPDGENTEAFF.